This T cell receptor beta chain was recovered during a study of blood T cell repertoires in COVID-19. About the research overall: Samples of COVID-19 (acute and convalescent) were obtained from the United States, Italy and Spain.

Profiling relied on immunoSEQ multiplex PCR, and the TCRdb table lists in-frame clones only, not all of them. The top ten hold 20% to 30% of the sample, which has 100,000 to 150,000 clones, about 85% seen once. Germline CDR1 reads SGHTA; CDR2 reads FQGNSA. This CDR3 contains 15 residues. Trimming stripped 5 bases from V and 5 bases from J, with 16 bases between. The sequence was collected from a woman older than 75 with acute or convalescent COVID-19. The source material was peripheral blood. The V call is TRBV7-2, the J call TRBJ1-5; the D is unclear. The CDR3 is CASSPGEGSYQPQHF. The CDR3 nucleotides are TGTGCCAGCAGCCCCGGAGAAGGCAGTTATCAGCCCCAGCATTTT. The whole variable domain, remainder taken from reference TRBV7-2 and TRBJ1-5, is GAGVSQSPSNKVTEKGKDVELRCDPISGHTALYWYRQSLGQGLEFLIYFQGNSAPDKSGLPSDRFSAERTGGSVSTLTIQRTQQEDSAVYLCASSPGEGSYQPQHFGDGTRLSIL.